The entry that follows covers one TCR beta chain sequence. This entry belongs to a study of CD8 T cells in Susac syndrome. The CDR3 spans 17 residues. CDR1 SGHRS and CDR2 YFSETQ come from the germline V gene. Trimming removed 1 base from V and 3 bases from J; junction bases left unmatched: 5. The authors reverse transcribed about 0.5 to 1 ug RNA with random hexamers. Each CDR3 protein is one row after TCRdb ran MiXCR on the immunoSEQ multiplex PCR reads. The sample carries some 150,000 distinct CDR3 sequences, approximately 96% recorded once. The sequenced sample consisted of CD8+ T cells from PBMCs. The source is a human donor with multiple sclerosis. This chain links TRBV5-1 with TRBJ2-2; 11 nucleotides line up with TRBD2. The CDR3 DNA reads as TGCGCCAGCAGCTTGACTAGCGGGGGACTCCACACCGGGGAGCTGTTTTTT. Its protein product is CASSLTSGGLHTGELFF.